These 32 T cell receptor beta chains came from one sample sequenced in a study of technical replicates of blood from several donors. Method: immunoSEQ multiplex PCR; TCRdb's copy keeps in-frame clones and lacks some. Among more than 90,000 clones, approximately 96% were seen once, and the ten largest hold 0.2% to 0.25%. The sample comprised T cells isolated from PBMCs. The receptors were gathered from a human donor in good health.

The rearrangement uses TRBV20-1 and TRBJ2-3; no definite D call. From germline, CDR1 is DFQATT and CDR2 SNEGSKA (reference sequence). The CDR3 sequence is 11 residues long. V was shortened by 5 bases and J by 6 bases, with 9 bases between the two germline ends. The CDR3 region is CSAHYPDTQYF. The CDR3 coding sequence is TGCAGTGCTCACTATCCGGATACGCAGTATTTT.

The rearrangement links TRBV7-8 to TRBJ2-7; 7 nucleotides match TRBD2. Per germline, CDR1 SGHVS and CDR2 FQNEAQ. Trimming cost V 2 bases and J 4 bases; bases outside gene matches: 8. The CDR3 spans 15 residues. The CDR3 loop is CASSLFAGDRYEQYF. CDR3 in DNA: TGTGCCAGCAGCTTATTCGCGGGAGATAGGTACGAGCAGTACTTC.

The chain recombines TRBV5-1 with TRBJ2-3; 14 positions agree with TRBD2. From germline, CDR1 is SGHRS and CDR2 YFSETQ. The CDR3 runs to 18 residues. With V trimmed by 4 bases and J by 4 bases, 11 bases remained unmatched. CDR3 nucleotide sequence: TGCGCCAGCAGCCCGGGAGGACTAGCGGGAGGAGGAGCAGATACGCAGTATTTT. Its protein product is CASSPGGLAGGGADTQYF.

The chain's CDR3 is CASRTTGGRYEQYF. The CDR3, as DNA: TGTGCCAGCAGGACGACAGGGGGAAGATACGAGCAGTACTTC. The chain couples TRBV5-4 to TRBJ2-7; 9 nucleotides align to TRBD1. With V trimmed by 5 bases and J by 4 bases, 7 bases remained unmatched. CDR1 and CDR2 from the germline V gene are SGHNT and YYREEE (reference sequence). This CDR3 spans 14 amino acids.

This rearrangement joins TRBV18 to TRBJ2-7; 7 bases fit TRBD2. This CDR3 region has 15 residues. Germline V gives CDR1 KGHSH, CDR2 LQKENI. V trimming: 0 bases; J trimming: 0 bases; junction bases outside the gene matches: 2. CDR3 coding DNA: TGTGCCAGCTCACCACCGGGGGGGAGCTCCTACGAGCAGTACTTC. Encoded protein: CASSPPGGSSYEQYF. The variable domain in full, completed from reference TRBV18 and TRBJ2-7, reads NAGVMQNPRHLVRRRGQEARLRCSPMKGHSHVYWYRQLPEEGLKFMVYLQKENIIDESGMPKERFSAEFPKEGPSILRIQQVVRGDSAAYFCASSPPGGSSYEQYFGPGTRLTVT.

J is TRBJ2-3 and V is TRBV9; 9 bases are a match to TRBD2. J was trimmed by 2 bases and V by 0 bases; bases with no gene match: 1. Germline CDR1 reads SGDLS; CDR2 reads YYNGEE. The CDR3 contains 15 residues. The CDR3, as DNA: TGTGCCAGCAGCGTAGTAGCGGGGGTCACAGATACGCAGTATTTT. Amino acids: CASSVVAGVTDTQYF.

This clone was seen more than once but under ten times. The CDR3 nucleotides are TGCGCCAGCAGTGGCCCGGGACACGGTGGAGCTTTCTTT. Translation: CASSGPGHGGAFF. The genes are TRBV10-1 and TRBJ1-1; tentative D call: TRBD1 (6 bases). Trimming took off 4 bases at V and 10 bases at J, with 16 bases between the two ends. CDR3 length equals 13 residues. Per germline, CDR1 WNHNN and CDR2 SYGVQD (reference sequence).

The chain joins TRBV15 to TRBJ2-7, with D uncertain. The CDR3 contains 12 residues. Deletions cut 3 bases from V and 6 bases from J, with 9 bases between. Germline loops: CDR1 LNHNV, CDR2 YYDKDF (reference sequence). The CDR3 loop is CATSSFRREQYF. In nucleotides, the CDR3 is TGTGCCACCAGCAGCTTTCGTCGCGAGCAGTACTTC.

The rearrangement links TRBV11-2 to TRBJ1-3; D uncertain. Germline V gene data show CDR1 as SGHAT and CDR2 as FQNNGV. This CDR3 has 16 amino acids. Deletions cut 3 bases from V and 0 bases from J, with 12 bases between. CDR3 bases: TGTGCCAGCAGCTTCCCTTGGGCAAGCTCTGGAAACACCATATATTTT. It translates to CASSFPWASSGNTIYF.

This chain links TRBV4-1 with TRBJ2-5; 10 bases map to TRBD2. This CDR3 has 19 amino acids. V lost 0 bases to trimming and J lost 0 bases; unmatched junction nucleotides: 10. CDR1 and CDR2 (germline): MGHRA, YSYEKL. The CDR3 DNA sequence: TGCGCCAGCAGCCAAGACTCCTGGGGTACTAGCGGGAACCAAGAGACCCAGTACTTC. It yields the protein CASSQDSWGTSGNQETQYF.

This sequence joins TRBV5-1 and TRBJ2-5, with D possibly matching TRBD2 (6 bases). CDR3 length: 15 amino acids. Germline V CDR1 and CDR2: SGHRS, YFSETQ. Trimming took off 4 bases at V and 5 bases at J, with 18 bases between the two ends. Here the CDR3 reads CASSPRGRSVETQYF. Here the CDR3 DNA reads TGCGCCAGCAGCCCCAGAGGGAGGTCGGTGGAGACCCAGTACTTC.

The chain combines TRBV7-9 with TRBJ1-6; 8 bases align to TRBD1. The CDR3 consists of 14 residues. Germline lookup yields CDR1 SEHNR and CDR2 FQNEAQ (reference sequence). Germline trimming cut 5 bases from V and 7 bases from J; bases unmatched to any gene: 4. The CDR3 region has the DNA TGTGCCAGCAGCCGGACAGGGTTAAATTCACCCCTCCACTTT. Residues: CASSRTGLNSPLHF.

This rearrangement joins TRBV6-5 to TRBJ2-7; D may be TRBD2 (5 bases). Germline-derived CDR1 and CDR2 are MNHEY and SVGAGI. The V end was cut by 7 bases, the J end by 6 bases, with 10 bases between. The CDR3 loop spans 11 amino acids. CDR3 sequence (DNA): TGTGCCAGCATAAGGGCGGGCGAGCAGTACTTC. Translation: CASIRAGEQYF.

The chain combines TRBV4-1 with TRBJ1-5, with 8 nucleotides matching TRBD1. With 1 base clipped from V and 3 bases from J, the junction kept 8 bases outside the gene matches. CDR1 is MGHRA and CDR2 is YSYEKL in the germline V gene. This CDR3 is 17 amino acids long. The CDR3 DNA sequence: TGCGCCAGCAGCCAAGGAGGACAGGGCCCCTACAATCAGCCCCAGCATTTT. Translated: CASSQGGQGPYNQPQHF.

The chain carries TRBV10-3 and TRBJ2-3; the D is unclear. The length of the CDR3 is 14 residues. Trimming removed 7 bases from V and 4 bases from J, with 15 bases in between. Germline values: CDR1 ENHRY, CDR2 SYGVKD. The CDR3, as DNA: TGTGCCATCAAGGAAACTTCCAGCGCAGATACGCAGTATTTT. It is translated as CAIKETSSADTQYF.

J is TRBJ2-3 and V is TRBV18; the match to TRBD2 covers 9 bases. Germline CDR1 KGHSH, CDR2 LQKENI. There are 16 residues in the CDR3. With V trimmed by 3 bases and J by 4 bases, 8 bases remained unmatched. The CDR3 DNA follows: TGTGCCAGCTCACCGGGACAAGAGCGGGAGGCAGATACGCAGTATTTT. Translating it yields CASSPGQEREADTQYF.

The DNA of the CDR3 is TGCGCCAGCAGCTTTAACGGGGGGGGAAACCAGCCCCAGCATTTT. Protein: CASSFNGGGNQPQHF. V usage is TRBV5-1 and J usage is TRBJ1-5, with a tentative D call TRBD1 (5 bases). The germline V gene encodes CDR1 SGHRS and CDR2 YFSETQ. The CDR3 contains 15 residues. V was trimmed by 2 bases and J by 7 bases, leaving 16 bases between them.

CDR3 sequence (DNA): TGTGCCAGCAGCTCGGAGCTTCTTTCGGGACAGCTTCAAAACATTCAGTACTTC. The encoded protein is CASSSELLSGQLQNIQYF. V usage is TRBV5-8 and J usage is TRBJ2-4; TRBD1 aligns across 7 bases. After removal of 3 bases from V and 5 bases from J, the junction contained 17 bases not matched to a gene. The CDR3 runs 18 residues. The germline gives CDR1 SGHTS, CDR2 YDEGEE.

V gene TRBV29-1 combines with J gene TRBJ1-5, with D perhaps matching TRBD1 (5 bases). The CDR3 covers 15 residues. Germline values: CDR1 SQVTM, CDR2 ANQGSEA. V was cut by 0 bases and J by 1 base, with 10 bases left in between. The CDR3 nucleotides are TGCAGCGTTGAAGAATCAGGGTGGAGCAATCAGCCCCAGCATTTT. This gives the protein CSVEESGWSNQPQHF.

This clone was found once. This chain joins TRBV28 and TRBJ2-2, with D hard to call. Germline V gives CDR1 MDHEN, CDR2 SYDVKM. The CDR3 length is 13 residues. Trimming removed 5 bases at V and 4 bases at J, with 8 bases between. This CDR3 is CASSPTVTGELFF. The DNA of the CDR3 is TGTGCCAGCAGTCCCACGGTCACCGGGGAGCTGTTTTTT.

The rearrangement links TRBV27 to TRBJ2-1; a weak D match, TRBD2 (5 bases). The germline gives CDR1 MNHEY, CDR2 SMNVEV (reference sequence). The germline V and J ends were trimmed by 7 bases and 1 base, with 11 bases remaining between them. The CDR3 has 14 residues. In nucleotides, the CDR3 is TGTGCCAGCACCAAAGCGGATTCCTACAATGAGCAGTTCTTC. Protein: CASTKADSYNEQFF.

The J gene is TRBJ2-3, the V gene TRBV5-1; 12 nucleotides agree with TRBD2. Germline V CDR1 and CDR2: SGHRS, YFSETQ. This CDR3 is built from 15 residues. With V trimmed by 4 bases and J by 2 bases, 2 bases remained unmatched. The CDR3 nucleotides read TGCGCCAGCAGCCTAGCGGGGGGGTCCACAGATACGCAGTATTTT. This gives the protein CASSLAGGSTDTQYF. Full variable domain (rest looked up from reference TRBV5-1 and TRBJ2-3): KAGVTQTPRYLIKTRGQQVTLSCSPISGHRSVSWYQQTPGQGLQFLFEYFSETQRNKGNFPGRFSGRQFSNSRSEMNVSTLELGDSALYLCASSLAGGSTDTQYFGPGTRLTVL.

The rearrangement joins TRBV19 to TRBJ1-2; D might be TRBD1 (5 bases). Deletions cut 7 bases from V and 4 bases from J, with 28 bases between. This CDR3 is 18 amino acids long. Looked up from germline, CDR1 is LNHDA and CDR2 is SQIVND (reference sequence). The CDR3 DNA follows: TGTGCCAGTATTGGGTCCGGCAGGGACTGGGGCGACATCTATGGCTACACCTTC. Amino acid sequence: CASIGSGRDWGDIYGYTF.

This sequence joins TRBV4-1 and TRBJ2-5, with TRBD1 identical over 8 bases. Germline trimming cut 4 bases from V and 5 bases from J; bases unmatched to any gene: 6. CDR3 size: 14 residues. The germline CDR1 and CDR2 sequences are MGHRA and YSYEKL. The CDR3 spells CASSRDRSEETQYF. CDR3 DNA: TGCGCCAGCAGCCGGGACAGGTCTGAGGAGACCCAGTACTTC.

CDR3 DNA sequence: TGTGCCAGCAGCTTTGGTTCAGGGGTGACTGAAGCTTTCTTT. This translates into CASSFGSGVTEAFF. The genes are TRBV7-9 and TRBJ1-1; maybe TRBD1 (6 bases). CDR1 and CDR2 from the germline V gene are SEHNR and FQNEAQ (reference sequence). The length of the CDR3 is 14 residues. Deletions cut 3 bases from V and 5 bases from J, with 13 bases between.

This clone was seen once. The rearrangement links TRBV27 to TRBJ2-7; 11 positions agree with TRBD2. V dropped 2 bases and J dropped 7; count of bases not matched to a gene: 16. Germline assignment: CDR1 MNHEY and CDR2 SMNVEV (reference sequence). The CDR3 runs 18 residues. CDR3 nucleotide sequence: TGTGCCAGCAGTTTACGCCCCTTTACTAGCGGGAGAATGGGGGAGCAGTACTTC. It specifies CASSLRPFTSGRMGEQYF.

J is TRBJ2-1 and V is TRBV12-5; 10 bases agree with TRBD1. The CDR3 is made up of 19 amino acids. CDR1 is LGHNT, CDR2 FRNRAP, per germline. The ends lost 7 bases at V and 8 bases at J; junction bases unmatched: 23. The CDR3 is CASASPTGGLREVIYEQFF. Written as DNA, the CDR3 is TGTGCTAGTGCCAGCCCGACAGGGGGCTTGCGGGAGGTAATATATGAGCAGTTCTTC.

A note on this clone: At one end the junction does not follow the germline gene, possibly because of a read error. The chain couples TRBV7-7 to TRBJ2-2, with TRBD2 as a possible D gene (5 bases). CDR1 SSHAT and CDR2 FNYEAQ come from the germline V gene (reference sequence). The CDR3 is made up of 15 amino acids. The CDR3 is CASSSTILATGELFF. The DNA of the CDR3 is TGTGCTAGCAGCTCCACCATCTTAGCGACCGGGGAGCTGTTTTTT.

The chain couples TRBV7-2 to TRBJ2-5, with TRBD1 matching over 9 bases. The trim removed 5 bases at V and 5 bases at J, leaving 6 bases unmatched. Germline-derived CDR1 and CDR2 are SGHTA and FQGNSA. The CDR3 totals 14 residues. DNA of the CDR3: TGTGCCAGCAGCCTGGACAGGGGATGGGAGACCCAGTACTTC. Its protein is CASSLDRGWETQYF. Full variable domain (missing parts from reference TRBV7-2 and TRBJ2-5): GAGVSQSPSNKVTEKGKDVELRCDPISGHTALYWYRQSLGQGLEFLIYFQGNSAPDKSGLPSDRFSAERTGGSVSTLTIQRTQQEDSAVYLCASSLDRGWETQYFGPGTRLLVL.

CDR3 protein: CASRTDQETQYF. DNA for the CDR3: TGTGCCAGCAGGACAGACCAAGAGACCCAGTACTTC. This chain joins TRBV2 and TRBJ2-5, with D maybe TRBD1 (5 bases). There are 12 residues in the CDR3. Germline loops: CDR1 SNHLY, CDR2 FYNNEI. V lost 6 bases and J lost 0, with 5 bases in between.

V is TRBV10-1 and J is TRBJ2-4; D call uncertain. The V and J ends lost 6 bases and 0 bases respectively, with 9 bases between them. Germline values: CDR1 WNHNN, CDR2 SYGVQD (reference sequence). This CDR3 contains 14 residues. The CDR3 region is CASSPQLAKNIQYF. The CDR3 region has the DNA TGCGCCAGCAGCCCCCAATTAGCCAAAAACATTCAGTACTTC.

The genes are TRBV5-6 and TRBJ2-5; 7 bases match TRBD2. J gave up 5 bases and V 5 bases, and 15 bases lay outside the gene matches. Germline CDR1 is SGHDT and CDR2 is YYEEEE. This CDR3 has 16 amino acids. CDR3 nucleotide sequence: TGTGCCAGCAGACCTTTTTGGGGGAGGGTCGGTGAGACCCAGTACTTC. As protein: CASRPFWGRVGETQYF. Filled out from reference TRBV5-6 and TRBJ2-5, the complete variable domain reads DAGVTQSPTHLIKTRGQQVTLRCSPKSGHDTVSWYQQALGQGPQFIFQYYEEEERQRGNFPDRFSGHQFPNYSSELNVNALLLGDSALYLCASRPFWGRVGETQYFGPGTRLLVL.